This T cell receptor (beta chain) was captured in a study of T cells in tumors after PD-1 blockade (dated by TCRdb to between 2018 and 2021). Concerning the study at large: Patients were excluded if they had prior checkpoint blockade, use of systemic immunosuppressants, or recent radiotherapy or other anti-cancer therapy within 4 weeks. Pembrolizumab 200 mg every 3 weeks or cemiplimab 350 mg every 2 weeks was administered to patients. Ongoing daily vismodegib 150 mg was also given to a subset of patients during anti-PD-1 treatment. Peripheral blood samples averaged about 110,000 TCR templates (range about 22,000-260,000) and 35,000 to 40,000 unique clonotypes. Paired single-cell RNA and TCR sequencing was performed on site-matched tumors from BCC or SCC patients before and after anti-PD-1 therapy. To compare clonotypes in blood versus tumor, bulk TCR sequencing was run on roughly 11 peripheral blood samples drawn from roughly 5 patients. RECIST version 1.1 was used to evaluate clinical response. Overall study results and their limits: Roughly 41% of TCR clonotypes from the tumor were detected in blood, and certain novel exhausted tumor clones were present in blood collected before treatment, which suggests recruitment from the periphery. The source of novel T cell clones was not identified, and lymphoid organs or rare unexpanded clones within the tumor or the tumor periphery could be included among the possible sources.

Genomic DNA extracted from tumor biopsies or peripheral blood was used for bulk TCRbeta sequencing, with input ranging from about 616 ng to 6,500 ng. All patients had histologically proven advanced or metastatic basal or squamous cell carcinoma and were poor candidates for surgical resection. Of the ten or so patients in the basal cell carcinoma cohort, several underwent bulk tumor TCR sequencing. The immunoSEQ platform was used to carry out deep TCRbeta sequencing. On the study's bioinformatics: For further analysis, only productive rearrangements were exported out of the immunoSEQ Analyzer. T cell phenotypes were assigned to bulk TCRbeta clonotypes by matching the clonotypes to single-cell RNA+TCR-seq clones with the same TCRbeta sequence. Using bulk TCR sequencing data, clone enrichment in tumor was calculated by dividing a clone's tumor frequency by the same clone's PBMC frequency. GLIPH was used to group TCRs into specificity groups, clusters of distinct TCRs likely recognizing common antigens via shared CDR3 motifs. Here the immuneACCESS table is served through TCRdb, limited to in-frame sequences with V and J called. Missing clones are a known gap in these copies; in checked studies unresolved V genes cover under half, and the rest lacks a known reason. V, J and clone size are taken as reported in that table, and D and trimming were inferred from the DNA itself. This sample lists more than 45,000 clones; under 85% were detected once. Jointly, the top ten make up 8.5% to 9% of the sample.

On this clone itself: What antigen it recognizes has not been identified. One base away there is no much larger clone; base qualities are not given.

Sequences MDHEN (CDR1) and SYDVKM (CDR2) are obtained from the germline V gene. After removal of 4 bases from V and 8 bases from J, the junction retains 13 bases not matched to a gene. The CDR3 starts with the cysteine, ends with the phenylalanine, and has 15 residues. Of the read, only the CDR3 DNA is kept; its 45 bases are in frame from base 1. Specimen: PBMCs, collected before anti-PD-1 therapy. This TCR was sampled from a human donor with advanced basal cell or squamous cell carcinoma (not recorded which). The rearranged segments are TRBV28 and TRBJ1-2, and 7 junction bases match TRBD1. The nucleotide sequence reads as follows: TGTGCCAGCAGTTCCGACATCGGGACAGTGGGAGGCTACACCTTC. Translation gives CASSSDIGTVGGYTF.